This T cell receptor beta chain is from a study of regulatory T cells in long-lasting Graves disease. CDR3-region Arm-PCR and iRepertoire HTBI primers produced the TCR beta libraries. One entry per CDR3 protein, called by TCRdb with MiXCR from the multiplex PCR reads. The sample contains 400,000 to 650,000 distinct CDR3 sequences, around 16% of which appear only once. Noted time point: newly diagnosed GD, antithyroid drugs for less than 3 months. PBMCs were the source of the RNA used for TCR sequencing. The sample was also reused in another study, on T cells in Graves' hyperthyroidism and ophthalmopathy.

This specimen was peripheral blood mononuclear cells (PBMCs), taken at new diagnosis, from a patient treated with antithyroid drugs. This clonotype was obtained from a woman aged 35-60 years with Graves disease.

The CDR3 is CASSQVGGASGYGYTF. The CDR3 DNA sequence: TGCGCCAGCAGCCAAGTGGGGGGGGCTTCGGGCTATGGCTACACCTTC. The gene calls are TRBV4-1 and TRBJ1-2, with D perhaps TRBD1 (6 bases). Trimming left V 1 base short and J 4 bases short, with 16 bases between. The germline V gene has CDR1 MGHRA and CDR2 YSYEKL. This CDR3 is built from 16 residues.